Below, 10 T cell receptor beta chains from the same sample are listed, as sequenced in a study of T cells in Graves' hyperthyroidism and ophthalmopathy. Amplified TCR beta CDR3 regions derived from RNA transcripts. The TCR CDR3 first-round RT-PCR relied on the HTBI primer set. TCRdb redid the calling of the multiplex PCR reads with MiXCR, one entry per CDR3 protein. The sample has approximately 49,000 distinct CDR3 sequences; roughly half are singletons. The sample was peripheral blood or thyroid tissue (not recorded which). These receptors came from a man between 18 and 35 years old with Graves' hyperthyroidism.

In regard to this clonotype: Its ends do not fully match the called genes, so a read error is possible. The chain links TRBV25-1 to TRBJ2-7, with D perhaps given as TRBD1 or TRBD2 (7 bases each). The CDR3 has 16 amino acids. Germline-derived CDR1 and CDR2 are MGHDK and SYGVNS. The CDR3 here is CASSSQGGGYSYERYF. In DNA, the CDR3 is TGTGCCAGCAGTTCCCAGGGGGGGGGTTACTCCTACGAGCGGTACTTC.

This clonotype was seen ten or more times. V gene TRBV6-2 or TRBV6-3 combines with J gene TRBJ1-5, with 7 bases that match TRBD1. V dropped 7 bases and J dropped 2; count of bases not matched to a gene: 17. The CDR3 covers 18 residues. The germline gives CDR1 MNHEY, CDR2 SVGEGT. The CDR3 protein is CASKPPGQTLLGNQPQHF. In DNA form, the CDR3 reads TGTGCCAGCAAACCGCCGGGACAGACATTATTAGGCAATCAGCCCCAGCATTTT.

V is TRBV15 and J is TRBJ2-7, with TRBD1 matching over 9 bases. This CDR3 has 15 amino acids. Trimming at V came to 1 base and at J to 1 base, leaving 2 bases not matched to a gene. CDR1 and CDR2 (germline): LNHNV, YYDKDF (reference sequence). CDR3 sequence reads: CATSRGGTGSYEQYF. The CDR3 bases are TGTGCCACCAGCAGAGGCGGGACAGGGTCCTACGAGCAGTACTTC.

This clonotype was observed at least ten times. The chain couples TRBV6-1 to TRBJ1-2; D possibly corresponds to TRBD1 (6 bases). The CDR3 extends over 13 amino acids. V was shortened by 2 bases and J by 7 bases, with 11 bases between the two germline ends. The germline V gene has CDR1 MNHNS and CDR2 SASEGT. The CDR3: CASSETQGFGYTF. The CDR3 nucleotides read TGTGCCAGCAGTGAAACGCAGGGGTTTGGCTACACCTTC.

This clonotype was seen a handful of times. The gene calls are TRBV7-9 and TRBJ2-1, with 9 bases identical to TRBD1. CDR1 and CDR2 from the germline V gene are SEHNR and FQNEAQ (reference sequence). V lost 2 bases and J lost 2; bases outside the gene matches: 1. This CDR3 region has 15 residues. The DNA for the CDR3 is TGTGCCAGCAGCTTAACAGGGGGCCCCTACAATGAGCAGTTCTTC. This codes for CASSLTGGPYNEQFF.

V gene TRBV29-1 combines with J gene TRBJ1-2; tentatively, D is TRBD1 (6 bases). V dropped 6 bases and J dropped 5 bases, with 19 bases sitting between them. The CDR3 extends over 14 amino acids. Germline V gives CDR1 SQVTM, CDR2 ANQGSEA. As DNA, the CDR3 is TGCAGCGTCCCTGAGGATGGACAGCTTTATGGCTACACCTTC. Amino acids: CSVPEDGQLYGYTF.

V gene TRBV6-2 or TRBV6-3 combines with J gene TRBJ2-6; 8 nucleotides match TRBD1. The CDR3 loop spans 15 amino acids. V trimming: 6 bases; J trimming: 3 bases; junction bases outside the gene matches: 4. CDR1 is MNHEY, CDR2 SVGEGT, per germline. The CDR3 reads CASSPGTGGANVLTF. The CDR3 coding sequence is TGTGCCAGCAGCCCCGGGACAGGTGGGGCCAACGTCCTGACTTTC.

The CDR3 reads CASSRRNRGSTDPPHYEQYF. CDR3 DNA: TGTGCCAGCAGCCGACGTAACAGGGGCTCCACAGATCCCCCCCATTACGAGCAGTACTTC. This chain uses TRBV2 with TRBJ2-7; 7 bases fit TRBD1. The CDR3 is 20 amino acids. J lost 4 bases, V lost 6 bases, and 27 bases had no gene match. Per germline, CDR1 SNHLY and CDR2 FYNNEI.

The chain combines TRBV12-3 or TRBV12-4 with TRBJ2-5; 7 bases are a match to TRBD2. V trimming: 4 bases; J trimming: 6 bases; junction bases outside the gene matches: 11. The CDR3 totals 15 residues. The DNA of the CDR3 is TGTGCCAGCAGTTCCTGGGGGGGGTATGAAAAGACCCAGTACTTC. Translated: CASSSWGGYEKTQYF.

As concerns this clonotype: A read error may account for a junction end that differs from germline. The V gene is TRBV2, the J gene TRBJ2-5, with 13 bases fitting TRBD2. Germline CDR1 reads SNHLY; CDR2 reads FYNNEI. The CDR3 runs 16 residues. The chain's CDR3 is CTSSEGLAGAGETQYF. The CDR3, as DNA: TGTACCAGCAGTGAAGGACTAGCGGGAGCCGGGGAGACCCAGTACTTC.